This is a list of T cell receptor beta chains from one sample in a study of shared clonotypes between healthy human individuals. The repertoire was sequenced with immunoSEQ multiplex PCR; TCRdb's copy has only in-frame clones and lacks some. The data show around 2.1 million clones, with about 93% seen just once and around 1.7% held by the top ten. The sequenced material came from naive CD8+ T cells from PBMCs. The receptors stem from a young man in good health. Some clones in this sample may be carry-over from other donors' samples. CDR3s include the opening cysteine and the closing phenylalanine or tryptophan.

>14|TRBJ2-7|TRBV18
CASSPSFRPDEQYF
>15|TRBJ1-1|TRBV27
CASSLFSQINTEAFF
>14|TRBJ2-5|TRBV29-1
CSVDMNRIQETQYF
>15|TRBJ2-7|TRBV7-9
CASRDSEGGNYEQYF
>14|TRBJ1-3|TRBV10-3
CAISAGLSGNTIYF
>14|TRBJ1-1|TRBV6-5
CASSYGDMNTEAFF
>13|TRBJ1-2|TRBV10-3
CALGGTLDYGYTF
>17|TRBJ2-7|TRBV19
CASSQRVGVASSYEQYF
>13|TRBJ2-1|TRBV28
CASSLRRDNEQFF
>16|TRBJ1-1|TRBV6-5
CASSYSIRARDTEAFF
>16|TRBJ1-5|TRBV19
CASSIGGQLGLQPQHF
>13|TRBJ1-2|TRBV10-3
CAISSNRGYGYTF
>17|TRBJ2-7|TRBV7-9
CASSLGLAGRPPYEQYF
>19|TRBJ2-1|TRBV28
CASSTRLAGVTRQVVEQFF
>15|TRBJ2-5|TRBV15
CATSSDRRTQETQYF
>14|TRBJ1-5|TRBV7-9
CASSPSGSNQPQHF
>16|TRBJ1-6|TRBV25-1
CASSAPGDRGNSPLHF
>14|TRBJ2-7|TRBV7-8
CASSYSGSSYEQYF
>15|TRBJ2-7|TRBV28
CASSVGTGDSYEQYF
>15|TRBJ2-2|TRBV7-9
CASSLSSFGAGELFF
>13|TRBJ2-7|TRBV6-1
CASSELTEDEQYF
>16|TRBJ2-2|TRBV6-5
CASSYSVGEMTGELFF
>13|TRBJ2-7|TRBV27
CASSKRGPYEQYF
>13|TRBJ2-4|TRBV6-4
CASSVHLRDIQYF
>17|TRBJ2-6|TRBV7-9
CASSYRTGGYGANVLTF
>16|TRBJ2-1|TRBV28
CASSLFGSDLSNEQFF
>13|TRBJ2-5|TRBV4-1
CASSQGGGGTQYF
>13|TRBJ2-1|TRBV5-8
CASSPRRYNEQFF
>15|TRBJ2-7|TRBV4-1
CASSQGPGSNYEQYF
>13|TRBJ2-7|TRBV27
CASSSGISYEQYF
>12|TRBJ1-2|TRBV29-1
CSVVGGHYGYTF
>14|TRBJ1-5|TRBV19
CASSINRDNQPQHF
>12|TRBJ2-7|TRBV28
CASSLARVEQYF
>19|TRBJ2-1|TRBV28
CASSSFRLAESSSYNEQFF
>16|TRBJ1-4|TRBV28
CASSPDRGPINEKLFF
>16|TRBJ1-1|TRBV4-1
CASSQDRDSPRTEAFF
>20|TRBJ1-5|TRBV4-1
CASSHGTRGQGVYSNQPQHF
>15|TRBJ2-3|TRBV27
CASSFVPNGGDTQYF
>18|TRBJ2-3|TRBV19
CASSIASALDWVADTQYF
>15|TRBJ2-7|TRBV5-6
CASSVIAGTNYEQYF
>14|TRBJ2-5|TRBV19
CASSRTGKVETQYF
>14|TRBJ1-1|TRBV7-8
CASSLVREDTEAFF
>14|TRBJ2-5|TRBV6-5
CASSYGAGQGTQYF
>16|TRBJ1-2|TRBV4-1
CASSQGQVARDYGYTF
>15|TRBJ2-1|TRBV2
CASSEVRTGSDEQFF
>15|TRBJ2-4|TRBV5-1
CASSPGGLAKNIQYF